This T cell receptor (beta chain) was sequenced in a study of control samples from healthy donors and cancer patients. Libraries were prepared by immunoSEQ multiplex PCR; TCRdb keeps only in-frame clonotypes and omits some of them. The sample shows about 220,000 clones, roughly 94% of them seen only once. Germline V CDR1 and CDR2: SGHRS, YFSETQ. The V gene lost 2 bases and the J gene lost 2 bases, with 10 bases spanning the gap. The CDR3 spans 14 residues. The gene calls are TRBV5-1 and TRBJ1-1, with D uncertain. Sequenced sample: blood. The TCR was taken from a man in his fifties in good health. This CDR3 reads CASSFGPGNTEAFF. CDR3 bases: TGCGCCAGCAGCTTCGGACCGGGAAACACTGAAGCTTTCTTT.